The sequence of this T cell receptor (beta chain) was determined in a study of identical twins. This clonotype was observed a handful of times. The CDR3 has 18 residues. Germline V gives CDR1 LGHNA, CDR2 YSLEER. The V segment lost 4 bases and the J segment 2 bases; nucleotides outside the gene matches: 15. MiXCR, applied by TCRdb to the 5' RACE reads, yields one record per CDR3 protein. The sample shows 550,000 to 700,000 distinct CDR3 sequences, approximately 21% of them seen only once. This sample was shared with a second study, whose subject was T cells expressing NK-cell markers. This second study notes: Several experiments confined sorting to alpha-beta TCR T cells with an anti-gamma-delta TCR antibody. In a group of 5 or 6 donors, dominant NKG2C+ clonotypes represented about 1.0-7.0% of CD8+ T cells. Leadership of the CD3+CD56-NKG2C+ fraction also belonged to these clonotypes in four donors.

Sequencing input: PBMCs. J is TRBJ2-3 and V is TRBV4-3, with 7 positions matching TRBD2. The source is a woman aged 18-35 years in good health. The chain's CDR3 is CASSLGPAASGNTDTQYF. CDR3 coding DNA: TGCGCCAGCAGCCTAGGACCAGCGGCTAGCGGAAACACAGATACGCAGTATTTT.